This TCR beta chain emerged from a study of Ad26.COV2.S vaccination and SARS-CoV-2 variants. Clones were read by immunoSEQ multiplex PCR, and TCRdb kept only the in-frame ones, dropping some. The sample carries about half a million clones, roughly 87% recorded once. Treatment reported: some 20 received Ad26.COV2.S at low or high dose, single or two shots; 5 received placebo; per-sample allocation not given. Sampling was done on day 63 after the first vaccine or placebo injection. The CDR3 spans 14 residues. Deletions cut 6 bases from V and 8 bases from J, with 19 bases between. Germline assignment: CDR1 LNHDA and CDR2 SQIVND (reference sequence).

The sequence was collected from a person between 18 and 65 years old who received the Ad26.COV2.S COVID-19 vaccine or a placebo. The chain joins TRBV19 to TRBJ1-2; D might be TRBD1 (5 bases). Sequenced here: peripheral blood, sampled in a trial of Ad26.COV2.S vaccine versus placebo. The CDR3 here is CASSRLGPSRGYTF. CDR3 DNA sequence: TGTGCCAGTAGCCGCCTGGGACCGTCGAGGGGCTACACCTTC.